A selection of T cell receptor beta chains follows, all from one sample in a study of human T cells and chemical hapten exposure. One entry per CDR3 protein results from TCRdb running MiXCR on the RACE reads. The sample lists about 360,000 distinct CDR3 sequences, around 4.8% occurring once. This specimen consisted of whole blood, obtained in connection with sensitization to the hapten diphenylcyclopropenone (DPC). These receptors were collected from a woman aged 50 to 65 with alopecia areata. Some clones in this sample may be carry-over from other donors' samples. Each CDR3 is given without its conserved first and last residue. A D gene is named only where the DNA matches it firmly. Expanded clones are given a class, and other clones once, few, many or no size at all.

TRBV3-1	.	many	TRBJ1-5	ASSLLNQPQH
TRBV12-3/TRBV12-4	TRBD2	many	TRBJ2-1	ASSLEREFPYSYNEQF
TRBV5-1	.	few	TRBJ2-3	ASSLDIPDTQY
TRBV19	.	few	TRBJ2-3	ASTGGEDTQY
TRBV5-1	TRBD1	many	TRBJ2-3	ASAGQGIVDTQY
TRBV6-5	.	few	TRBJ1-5	ASSLKRGIPNQPQH
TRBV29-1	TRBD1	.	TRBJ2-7	SVPRDRIDYEQY
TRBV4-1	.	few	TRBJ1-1	ASSQRRVAEAF
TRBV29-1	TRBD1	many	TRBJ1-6	SVYDRVNSPLH
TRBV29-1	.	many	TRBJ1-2	SQPQGNGYT
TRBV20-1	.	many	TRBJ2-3	SARGWGRETDTQY
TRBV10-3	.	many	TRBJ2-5	AISEEGRMAQETQY
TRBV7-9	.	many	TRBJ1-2	ASSPTSFGYT
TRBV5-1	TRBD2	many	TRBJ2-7	ASSLETSGGAIAYEQY
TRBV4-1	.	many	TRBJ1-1	ASSQPMAGRAGTEAF
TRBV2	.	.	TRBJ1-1	ASSERGTANTEAF
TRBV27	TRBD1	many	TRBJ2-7	ASSFQGASYEQY
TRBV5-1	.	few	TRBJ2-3	ASSLGSHTDTQY
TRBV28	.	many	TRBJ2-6	ASSLGAGANVLT
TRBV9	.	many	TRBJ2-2	ASSVAPSAGELF
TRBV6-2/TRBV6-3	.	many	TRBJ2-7	ASSLFGAEQY
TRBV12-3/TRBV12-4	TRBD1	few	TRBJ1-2	ASSQPGTGGT
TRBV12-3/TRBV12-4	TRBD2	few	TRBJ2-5	ASSLQGLAEQETQY
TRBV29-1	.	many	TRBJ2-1	SVRARNYNEQF
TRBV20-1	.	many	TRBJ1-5	SARDSAAGQH
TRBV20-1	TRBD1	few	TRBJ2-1	SAREAGGMNEQF
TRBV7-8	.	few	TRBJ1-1	ASSFKGEAF
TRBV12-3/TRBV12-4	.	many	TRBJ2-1	AQGTYNEQF
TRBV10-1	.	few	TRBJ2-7	ASSEITLNHEQY
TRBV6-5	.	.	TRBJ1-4	ASSRHPSWGEKLF
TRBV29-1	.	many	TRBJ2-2	SGEWRDTGELF